The 13 T cell receptor beta chains below come from one sample, sequenced in a study of T-cell memory formation after mild COVID-19. Via MiXCR, TCRdb re-called the 5' RACE reads, giving one row per CDR3 protein. The sample includes about 320,000 distinct CDR3 sequences, roughly an eighth of them seen just once. The sequenced material came from PBMCs or a T cell subset sorted from them (not recorded which). The source of these receptors is a man between 18 and 35 years old who had mild COVID-19 (a few samples of this study predate the infection). Cell type and time point are not known.

This clonotype turned up a few times. In DNA form, the CDR3 reads TGTGCCAGCAGCCCGAGGACTGCCACAGATACGCAGTATTTT. Translating it yields CASSPRTATDTQYF. The chain employs TRBV11-2 and TRBJ2-3; a weak D match, TRBD2 (5 bases). Trimming took off 5 bases at V and 2 bases at J, with 11 bases between the two ends. This CDR3 has 14 amino acids. Germline V gene lookup returns CDR1 SGHAT and CDR2 FQNNGV.

The CDR3 DNA is TGCGCCAGCAGCCCCTTTACTAGCGGGGGCTGGGAGACCCAGTACTTC. Translated, it gives CASSPFTSGGWETQYF. The rearrangement joins TRBV5-1 to TRBJ2-5; 11 bases line up with TRBD2. Unmatched junction bases numbered 10, after V lost 4 bases and J lost 5 bases. The CDR3 covers 16 residues. The germline V gene has CDR1 SGHRS and CDR2 YFSETQ.

This chain connects TRBV4-1 to TRBJ2-1; TRBD1 agrees at 7 bases. V gave up 0 bases and J gave up 2 bases; unmatched junction bases: 4. The CDR3 loop spans 16 amino acids. Germline V gene lookup returns CDR1 MGHRA and CDR2 YSYEKL. The CDR3 is CASSQDPQGAYNEQFF. The CDR3 nucleotides are TGCGCCAGCAGCCAAGATCCCCAGGGGGCCTACAATGAGCAGTTCTTC.

DNA for the CDR3: TGTGCCTGGAGTGGGGGACTAGAAGAGACCCAGTACTTC. It yields the protein CAWSGGLEETQYF. The V gene is TRBV30, the J gene TRBJ2-5; the match to TRBD2 covers 8 bases. Germline lookup yields CDR1 GTSNPN and CDR2 SVGIG (reference sequence). V lost 1 base and J lost 3; bases outside the gene matches: 1. This CDR3 contains 13 residues.

The DNA for the CDR3 is TGCAGTGCTAGAGATGGAACAGGGCAGTATGGCTACACCTTC. Protein: CSARDGTGQYGYTF. The chain joins TRBV20-1 to TRBJ1-2; a possible D gene is TRBD1 (6 bases). CDR1 DFQATT and CDR2 SNEGSKA come from the germline V gene (reference sequence). The CDR3 totals 14 residues. The V end was cut by 0 bases, the J end by 5 bases, with 13 bases between.

This clonotype was seen repeatedly, ten times or more. This chain joins TRBV5-1 and TRBJ1-5, with 7 bases aligning to TRBD1. The CDR3 sequence is 14 residues long. Trimming took 0 bases from V and 7 from J; bases not matched to a gene: 4. Germline lookup yields CDR1 SGHRS and CDR2 YFSETQ. Here the CDR3 reads CASSLAAGGQPQHF. DNA of the CDR3: TGCGCCAGCAGCTTGGCCGCAGGGGGACAGCCCCAGCATTTT.

This clonotype was seen repeatedly, ten times or more. V and J are TRBV28 and TRBJ1-5; a possible D gene is TRBD1 (6 bases). This CDR3 has 13 residues. V was trimmed by 6 bases and J by 0 bases, leaving 6 bases between them. CDR1 is MDHEN and CDR2 is SYDVKM in the germline V gene. CDR3 region: CASRQGSNQPQHF. Here the CDR3 DNA reads TGTGCCAGCAGACAGGGTAGCAATCAGCCCCAGCATTTT.

V and J are TRBV27 and TRBJ2-5; no clear D gene. The germline CDR1 and CDR2 sequences are MNHEY and SMNVEV (reference sequence). There are 14 residues in the CDR3. V shed 4 bases and J shed 5 bases, with 14 bases lying between them. CDR3 in DNA: TGTGCCAGCAGTTCCCAGGCTAGAGCTGAGACCCAGTACTTC. It translates to CASSSQARAETQYF.

The genes are TRBV28 and TRBJ2-5; no firm D call. V shed 6 bases and J shed 5 bases, with 13 bases lying between them. The CDR3 length is 13 residues. Germline V lookup: CDR1 MDHEN, CDR2 SYDVKM. The CDR3 protein is CASSPLAFETQYF. The DNA of the CDR3 is TGTGCCAGCAGCCCCCTTGCGTTCGAGACCCAGTACTTC.

This chain connects TRBV20-1 to TRBJ2-3, with D unresolved. Germline V gene sequence: CDR1 DFQATT, CDR2 SNEGSKA (reference sequence). There are 13 residues in the CDR3. V was shortened by 0 bases and J by 0 bases, with 4 bases between the two germline ends. CDR3 nucleotides: TGCAGTGCTAGAGACAGTAGCACAGATACGCAGTATTTT. Its translation is CSARDSSTDTQYF.

This clonotype was seen at least ten times. The V and J genes are TRBV7-2 and TRBJ1-6, with 7 bases aligning to TRBD1. Germline values: CDR1 SGHTA, CDR2 FQGNSA. The trim removed 5 bases at V and 11 bases at J, leaving 3 bases unmatched. This CDR3 has 12 amino acids. The chain's CDR3 is CASSIQGTPLHF. The CDR3, as DNA: TGTGCCAGCAGCATACAGGGGACACCCCTCCACTTT.

This clonotype was detected many times. This chain connects TRBV2 to TRBJ2-4; D possibly matches TRBD1 or TRBD2 (5 bases each). This CDR3 spans 13 amino acids. V gave up 4 bases and J gave up 1 base, with 5 bases separating them. Germline loops: CDR1 SNHLY, CDR2 FYNNEI. The CDR3, as DNA: TGTGCCAGCAGTGGGGGGGCCAAAAACATTCAGTACTTC. This gives the protein CASSGGAKNIQYF. Full variable domain (rest looked up from reference TRBV2 and TRBJ2-4): EPEVTQTPSHQVTQMGQEVILRCVPISNHLYFYWYRQILGQKVEFLVSFYNNEISEKSEIFDDQFSVERPDGSNFTLKIRSTKLEDSAMYFCASSGGAKNIQYFGAGTRLSVL.

The rearrangement uses TRBV6-5 and TRBJ1-6; no definite D call. V lost 7 bases to trimming and J lost 0 bases, with 16 bases between them. Germline V gene data show CDR1 as MNHEY and CDR2 as SVGAGI. The CDR3 has 17 residues. The CDR3 DNA follows: TGTGCCAGCAAGAGAGACCGGCTTAGCTCCTATAATTCACCCCTCCACTTT. Amino acids: CASKRDRLSSYNSPLHF.